A selection of T cell receptor beta chains follows, all from one sample in a study of T cells in Graves' hyperthyroidism and ophthalmopathy. MiXCR, applied by TCRdb to the multiplex PCR reads, yields one record per CDR3 protein. This table has fewer than 700,000 distinct CDR3 sequences, around 15% appearing once. What was sequenced was blood. Receptor source: a woman in her 30s with Graves' hyperthyroidism. CDR3s include the opening cysteine and the closing phenylalanine or tryptophan. The D gene is left open where the match is weak. The size field is filled for only some rows; it gives once, few, many or a size class.

j_call	d_call	clone_size	v_call	cdr3_length	cdr3_aa	cdr3_nt
TRBJ2-4	.	.	TRBV14	14	CASSPSSSKNIQYF	TGTGCCAGCAGCCCTTCATCCTCCAAAAACATTCAGTACTTC
TRBJ2-3	TRBD2	many	TRBV20-1	15	CSAPTSGSWSDTQYF	TGCAGTGCTCCGACTAGCGGGAGTTGGTCAGATACGCAGTATTTT
TRBJ1-2	.	.	TRBV5-1	14	CASSSPGESYGYTF	TGCGCCAGCAGCTCCCCAGGGGAAAGCTATGGCTACACCTTC
TRBJ1-4	.	few	TRBV28	15	CASSPPIEVNEKLFF	TGTGCCAGCAGCCCACCCATCGAGGTTAATGAAAAACTGTTTTTT
TRBJ1-1	.	.	TRBV18	15	CASSPRGTGGTEAFF	TGTGCCAGCTCACCAAGGGGAACAGGAGGCACTGAAGCTTTCTTT
TRBJ2-5	.	many	TRBV3-1	17	CASSQDLHTIGQETQYF	TGTGCCAGCAGCCAAGATTTGCACACCATCGGGCAAGAGACCCAGTACTTC
TRBJ2-7	.	few	TRBV18	15	CASSSGGESIYEQYF	TGTGCCAGCTCCAGTGGGGGAGAATCTATCTACGAGCAGTACTTC
TRBJ1-5	.	.	TRBV19	16	CASSIEGGTVSWPQHF	TGTGCCAGTAGTATTGAGGGGGGGACGGTTTCTTGGCCCCAGCATTTT
TRBJ2-7	.	few	TRBV25-1	10	CASNYYEQYF	TGTGCCAGCAACTACTACGAGCAGTACTTC
TRBJ2-3	TRBD2	.	TRBV7-3	17	CASSRGGTARALGGQYF	TGTGCCAGCAGCCGGGGGGGGACGGCCCGGGCATTAGGCGGGCAGTATTTT